These 25 T cell receptor beta chains originate from one sample sequenced in a study of OX40 agonist ivuxolimab in advanced cancers. Receptor amplification or capture employed the immunoSEQ multiplex PCR assay. TCRdb took this table from immuneACCESS and kept in-frame rearrangements with V and J called. Such tables lack part of the clones; where checked against another copy, unresolved V genes explain under half of the gap, and the rest is unexplained. This sample is represented by more than 50,000 clones; about 88% of them were singletons. About 12% of the sample comes from the top ten. The sequencing used CD4+ or CD8+ T cells sorted from blood, collected in a trial of the OX40 agonist ivuxolimab. The receptor set was obtained from an adult with an advanced solid tumor such as melanoma, head and neck, liver or kidney cancer.

The chain uses TRBV6-5 and TRBJ1-5, with D hard to call. Germline V gene data show CDR1 as MNHEY and CDR2 as SVGAGI. CDR3 length: 12 residues. Trimming took 5 bases from V and 6 from J, leaving 8 bases between them. The CDR3 is CASSAFGQPQHF. The CDR3 nucleotides read TGTGCCAGCAGTGCCTTCGGTCAGCCCCAGCATTTT.

This clone has at least ten counts. The rearrangement uses TRBV2 and TRBJ1-1; a possible D gene is TRBD1 (5 bases). Trimming removed 4 bases at V and 2 bases at J, with 8 bases between. The CDR3 contains 13 residues. CDR1 is SNHLY, CDR2 FYNNEI, per germline. The CDR3 here is CASSVGENTEAFF. CDR3 sequence (DNA): TGTGCCAGCAGTGTAGGGGAAAACACTGAAGCTTTCTTT.

The V gene is TRBV7-8, the J gene TRBJ1-2; no clear D gene. This CDR3 has 10 residues. The germline V and J ends were trimmed by 11 bases and 10 bases, with 14 bases remaining between them. Germline V gene data show CDR1 as SGHVS and CDR2 as FQNEAQ. CDR3: CALEAWSYTF. Here the CDR3 DNA reads TGTGCCTTAGAGGCTTGGTCCTACACCTTC.

About this clone itself: The same CDR3 is also encoded by other DNA sequences in this sample. The J gene is TRBJ2-7, the V gene TRBV29-1, with TRBD1 matching 8 bases. The germline V gene has CDR1 SQVTM and CDR2 ANQGSEA. The V gene end was trimmed by 5 bases and the J gene end by 7 bases; junction bases not matched to a gene: 4. The CDR3 covers 11 residues. CDR3 coding DNA: TGCAGCGTTCGAACAGGGGGTGAGCAGTACTTC. It codes for CSVRTGGEQYF.

The rearrangement joins TRBV19 to TRBJ2-3, with D unresolved. The CDR3 is made up of 14 amino acids. Germline lookup yields CDR1 LNHDA and CDR2 SQIVND (reference sequence). V lost 6 bases and J 2 bases, leaving 12 bases between the germline ends. The CDR3 is CASRSGRTTDTQYF. For the CDR3, the DNA is TGTGCCAGTAGATCCGGACGAACCACAGATACGCAGTATTTT.

J is TRBJ2-1 and V is TRBV28, with 10 positions matching TRBD2. With V trimmed by 5 bases and J by 0 bases, 4 bases remained unmatched. The CDR3 length is 16 residues. Germline V lookup: CDR1 MDHEN, CDR2 SYDVKM. The CDR3 is CASSTSGTHSYNEQFF. The CDR3 coding sequence is TGTGCCAGCAGTACTAGCGGGACCCACTCCTACAATGAGCAGTTCTTC.

V usage is TRBV27 and J usage is TRBJ1-6; no clear D. The CDR3 sequence is 12 residues long. Per the germline V gene, CDR1 is MNHEY and CDR2 is SMNVEV (reference sequence). V lost 3 bases to trimming and J lost 8 bases, with 5 bases between them. CDR3 sequence (DNA): TGTGCCAGCAGTTTTTTGGATTCACCCCTCCACTTT. It encodes CASSFLDSPLHF.

DNA of the CDR3: TGCGCCAGCAGCCTATCGGGACTAGACCACAATGAGCAGTTCTTC. This encodes CASSLSGLDHNEQFF. This chain joins TRBV4-1 and TRBJ2-1; TRBD2 matches 8 bases. This CDR3 region has 15 residues. Losses at the gene ends were 4 bases for V and 5 bases for J; bases not matched to a gene: 7. Germline CDR1 MGHRA, CDR2 YSYEKL.

Here the CDR3 DNA reads TGCAGCGTTGGTCCGTCGTCCACAGATACGCAGTATTTT. Translation gives CSVGPSSTDTQYF. The rearrangement links TRBV29-1 to TRBJ2-3; D is ambiguous. Germline values: CDR1 SQVTM, CDR2 ANQGSEA. The V gene lost 4 bases and the J gene lost 2 bases, with 10 bases spanning the gap. The CDR3 extends over 13 amino acids.

The CDR3 DNA follows: TGTGCCAGCAGCTTACGTGGCGGATCCTACAATGAGCAGTTCTTC. Protein product: CASSLRGGSYNEQFF. The chain recombines TRBV7-3 with TRBJ2-1, with no clear D. Trimming removed 2 bases at V and 1 base at J, with 9 bases between. The CDR3 is 15 residues long. The V gene's germline CDR1 is SGHTA and CDR2 FQGTGA.

This chain connects TRBV5-1 to TRBJ2-7; TRBD1 agrees at 10 bases. Germline CDR1 reads SGHRS; CDR2 reads YFSETQ. CDR3 length: 14 amino acids. The ends lost 5 bases at V and 3 bases at J; junction bases unmatched: 5. Here the CDR3 DNA reads TGCGCCAGCAGTTTGACAGGGGGCATCTACGAGCAGTACTTC. Protein: CASSLTGGIYEQYF. The whole variable domain, remainder taken from reference TRBV5-1 and TRBJ2-7, is KAGVTQTPRYLIKTRGQQVTLSCSPISGHRSVSWYQQTPGQGLQFLFEYFSETQRNKGNFPGRFSGRQFSNSRSEMNVSTLELGDSALYLCASSLTGGIYEQYFGPGTRLTVT.

This clone was found once. The chain employs TRBV7-9 and TRBJ2-3; D is unresolved. This CDR3 has 16 residues. Germline lookup yields CDR1 SEHNR and CDR2 FQNEAQ (reference sequence). V was cut by 2 bases and J by 1 base, with 13 bases left in between. The CDR3 region has the DNA TGTGCCAGCAGCTTAAGTTGGCGGAGAGGCACAGATACGCAGTATTTT. The encoded protein is CASSLSWRRGTDTQYF.

This sequence joins TRBV6-5 and TRBJ1-1; 10 bases agree with TRBD1. Germline-derived CDR1 and CDR2 are MNHEY and SVGAGI. This CDR3 is built from 15 residues. J lost 1 base, V lost 6 bases, and 5 bases had no gene match. The CDR3: CASRPDRGRNTEAFF. CDR3 in DNA: TGTGCCAGCAGGCCCGACAGGGGGCGGAACACTGAAGCTTTCTTT.

The chain employs TRBV19 and TRBJ2-1; D is perhaps TRBD2 (6 bases). In germline, CDR1 is LNHDA, CDR2 SQIVND (reference sequence). This CDR3 is 15 amino acids long. V lost 6 bases, J lost 6 bases, and 18 bases lay in between. The CDR3 here is CASSLGLFGGNEQFF. For the CDR3, the DNA is TGTGCCAGTAGCTTGGGACTGTTCGGGGGCAATGAGCAGTTCTTC.

The chain recombines TRBV4-1 with TRBJ2-1; tentatively, D is TRBD2 (7 bases). This CDR3 has 14 amino acids. The germline gives CDR1 MGHRA, CDR2 YSYEKL. Trimming left V 1 base short and J 9 bases short, with 13 bases between. CDR3 bases: TGCGCCAGCAGCCAAGTGGCTCGGGGGGCTGAGCAGTTCTTC. Its translation is CASSQVARGAEQFF.

The rearrangement joins TRBV28 to TRBJ2-7, with TRBD1 matching 7 bases. The germline CDR1 and CDR2 sequences are MDHEN and SYDVKM. The CDR3 spans 14 residues. With 5 bases clipped from V and 3 bases from J, the junction kept 7 bases outside the gene matches. CDR3 DNA sequence: TGTGCCAGCAGTCAGCCGGGACAGATCTACGAGCAGTACTTC. Translating gives CASSQPGQIYEQYF.

The chain has TRBV7-9 and TRBJ2-1; D remains ambiguous. The CDR3 extends over 16 amino acids. V lost 5 bases, J lost 6 bases, and 20 bases lay in between. CDR1 and CDR2 (germline): SEHNR, FQNEAQ (reference sequence). CDR3 coding DNA: TGTGCCAGCAGCCCCATCGGGTCAACCAGGACCAATGAGCAGTTCTTC. Translation: CASSPIGSTRTNEQFF.

The chain employs TRBV19 and TRBJ1-5, with no clear D. The CDR3 spans 16 residues. The germline gives CDR1 LNHDA, CDR2 SQIVND (reference sequence). The ends were cut back, 3 bases at V and 0 bases at J, with 12 bases in the middle. The CDR3 DNA sequence: TGTGCCAGTAGTATGGAGAAGTCTTATAGCAATCAGCCCCAGCATTTT. It yields the protein CASSMEKSYSNQPQHF. Filled out from reference TRBV19 and TRBJ1-5, the complete variable domain reads DGGITQSPKYLFRKEGQNVTLSCEQNLNHDAMYWYRQDPGQGLRLIYYSQIVNDFQKGDIAEGYSVSREKKESFPLTVTSAQKNPTAFYLCASSMEKSYSNQPQHFGDGTRLSIL.

The chain uses TRBV7-2 and TRBJ2-1, with TRBD2 matching 9 bases. J gave up 4 bases and V 3 bases, and 13 bases lay outside the gene matches. The germline V gene has CDR1 SGHTA and CDR2 FQGNSA. CDR3 size: 18 residues. This CDR3 is CASSFHLTSGLLYNEQFF. The CDR3 coding sequence is TGTGCCAGCAGCTTCCACCTGACTAGCGGACTTCTTTACAATGAGCAGTTCTTC.

The rearrangement links TRBV6-1 to TRBJ2-7; 14 bases match TRBD2. Germline V gene sequence: CDR1 MNHNS, CDR2 SASEGT. The ends lost 4 bases at V and 7 bases at J; junction bases unmatched: 6. The CDR3 length is 15 residues. The CDR3 sequence: CASSASGLAGGEQYF. The CDR3 bases are TGTGCCAGCAGTGCCTCCGGACTAGCGGGGGGTGAGCAGTACTTC.

The chain recombines TRBV4-2 with TRBJ1-5, with D unclear. The CDR3 consists of 14 residues. Trimming stripped 1 base from V and 7 bases from J, with 11 bases between. Germline CDR1 LGHNA, CDR2 YNFKEQ. The CDR3, as DNA: TGTGCCAGCAGCCAAGGTTGGGAAGGACAGCCCCAGCATTTT. Protein: CASSQGWEGQPQHF.

This chain joins TRBV6-4 and TRBJ2-3, with D perhaps TRBD2 (6 bases). Trimming left V 0 bases short and J 5 bases short, with 9 bases between. In germline, CDR1 is MRHNA, CDR2 SNTAGT. The CDR3 covers 14 residues. In DNA, the CDR3 is TGTGCCAGCAGTGACTCAGGGCGGGGAGATACGCAGTATTTT. Residues: CASSDSGRGDTQYF.

The chain carries TRBV27 and TRBJ2-7; the D is unclear. The V end was cut by 1 base, the J end by 0 bases, with 10 bases between. Germline V CDR1 and CDR2: MNHEY, SMNVEV (reference sequence). The CDR3 is made up of 15 amino acids. CDR3 coding DNA: TGTGCCAGCAGTTTATATGGCTCCAGCTCCTACGAGCAGTACTTC. It encodes CASSLYGSSSYEQYF.

V and J are TRBV11-2 and TRBJ2-7; TRBD2 agrees at 14 bases. The germline gives CDR1 SGHAT, CDR2 FQNNGV. The CDR3 runs 16 residues. V gave up 5 bases and J gave up 7 bases; unmatched junction bases: 10. In DNA, the CDR3 is TGTGCCAGCAGCCCCGGGACTAGCGGGAGACCGTGGGAGCAGTACTTC. It yields the protein CASSPGTSGRPWEQYF.

The rearrangement joins TRBV19 to TRBJ2-7; 7 bases are a match to TRBD1. This CDR3 region has 14 residues. The germline gives CDR1 LNHDA, CDR2 SQIVND (reference sequence). V shed 8 bases and J 4 bases; nucleotides not matched to a gene: 11. The CDR3 bases are TGTGCCAGTTCTCTTCGGGACAGATTATACGAGCAGTACTTC. Amino acids: CASSLRDRLYEQYF.